A selection of T cell receptor beta chains follows, all from one sample in a study of PD-1 blockade in classical Hodgkin lymphoma. Sequencing used immunoSEQ multiplex PCR; TCRdb keeps in-frame clones, though not all of them. The table includes 50,000 to 65,000 clones, 88% detected once. The specimen was peripheral blood mononuclear cells (PBMCs), collected before the second cycle of nivolumab. The receptor source for this set is a human donor with classical Hodgkin lymphoma. CDR3s include the opening cysteine and the closing phenylalanine or tryptophan. A D gene is named only where the DNA matches it firmly. Rows give clone size only sometimes, using once, few, many, or a class for an expanded clone.

j_call: TRBJ2-2
clone_size: .
d_call: .
v_call: TRBV5-1
cdr3_aa: CASSVQANTGELFF
cdr3_nt: TGCGCCAGCAGCGTCCAGGCGAACACCGGGGAGCTGTTTTTT

j_call: TRBJ2-1
clone_size: .
d_call: .
v_call: TRBV5-1
cdr3_aa: CASSTDNPSYNEQFF
cdr3_nt: TGCGCCAGCAGCACGGACAATCCCTCCTACAATGAGCAGTTCTTC

j_call: TRBJ2-4
clone_size: .
d_call: .
v_call: TRBV5-1
cdr3_aa: CASSPEVGQAKNIQYF
cdr3_nt: TGCGCCAGCAGCCCGGAGGTGGGGCAGGCCAAAAACATTCAGTACTTC

j_call: TRBJ1-1
clone_size: .
d_call: TRBD1
v_call: TRBV27
cdr3_aa: CASTKQGENTEAFF
cdr3_nt: TGTGCCAGCACCAAACAGGGGGAGAACACTGAAGCTTTCTTT

j_call: TRBJ2-3
clone_size: .
d_call: .
v_call: TRBV10-3
cdr3_aa: CASAGRGTDTQYF
cdr3_nt: TGTGCCTCGGCCGGCAGGGGCACAGATACGCAGTATTTT

j_call: TRBJ2-2
clone_size: .
d_call: .
v_call: TRBV5-1
cdr3_aa: CASSPTGWNAGELFF
cdr3_nt: TGCGCCAGCAGTCCCACAGGGTGGAATGCCGGGGAGCTGTTTTTT

j_call: TRBJ2-7
clone_size: .
d_call: TRBD2
v_call: TRBV10-3
cdr3_aa: CAIRGASGGSYEQYF
cdr3_nt: TGTGCCATCAGGGGGGCTAGCGGGGGCTCCTACGAGCAGTACTTC

j_call: TRBJ2-4
clone_size: .
d_call: TRBD2
v_call: TRBV10-2
cdr3_aa: CASSEGTGGKNIQYF
cdr3_nt: TGCGCCAGCAGTGAGGGTACGGGGGGGAAAAACATTCAGTACTTC

j_call: TRBJ1-4
clone_size: .
d_call: TRBD1
v_call: TRBV5-1
cdr3_aa: CASSNTGDATNEKLFF
cdr3_nt: TGCGCCAGCAGCAACACAGGGGACGCAACTAATGAAAAACTGTTTTTT

j_call: TRBJ2-1
clone_size: .
d_call: .
v_call: TRBV5-1
cdr3_aa: CASSGGAYNEQFF
cdr3_nt: TGCGCCAGCAGCGGGGGCGCCTACAATGAGCAGTTCTTC

j_call: TRBJ2-7
clone_size: .
d_call: TRBD1
v_call: TRBV28
cdr3_aa: CASGEGAIHEQYF
cdr3_nt: TGTGCCAGCGGAGAGGGGGCGATCCACGAGCAGTACTTC

j_call: TRBJ2-7
clone_size: once
d_call: .
v_call: TRBV4-1
cdr3_aa: CASSQDRGRYEQYF
cdr3_nt: TGCGCCAGCAGCCAAGATCGGGGGCGCTACGAGCAGTACTTC

j_call: TRBJ2-3
clone_size: .
d_call: .
v_call: TRBV27
cdr3_aa: CASSLRDTDTQYF
cdr3_nt: TGTGCCAGCAGTTTGCGGGACACAGATACGCAGTATTTT

j_call: TRBJ1-3
clone_size: .
d_call: .
v_call: TRBV27
cdr3_aa: CASARISGNTIYF
cdr3_nt: TGTGCCAGCGCAAGGATCTCTGGAAACACCATATATTTT

j_call: TRBJ1-2
clone_size: .
d_call: TRBD1
v_call: TRBV5-1
cdr3_aa: CASSGTAAYGYTF
cdr3_nt: TGCGCCAGCTCCGGGACAGCGGCCTATGGCTACACCTTC

j_call: TRBJ1-6
clone_size: .
d_call: .
v_call: TRBV6-5
cdr3_aa: CASSSSTGNSPLHF
cdr3_nt: TGTGCCAGCAGTTCGTCGACGGGAAATTCACCCCTCCACTTT

j_call: TRBJ1-4
clone_size: .
d_call: .
v_call: TRBV5-1
cdr3_aa: CASSLIPQDEEKLFF
cdr3_nt: TGCGCCAGCAGCTTGATCCCCCAGGACGAGGAAAAACTGTTTTTT

j_call: TRBJ2-7
clone_size: .
d_call: .
v_call: TRBV19
cdr3_aa: CASKLEGLGSYEQYF
cdr3_nt: TGTGCCAGTAAGCTCGAGGGCCTGGGGTCCTACGAGCAGTACTTC

j_call: TRBJ1-5
clone_size: .
d_call: .
v_call: TRBV6-5
cdr3_aa: CASMPLGGRNQPQHF
cdr3_nt: TGTGCCAGCATGCCCCTCGGGGGCCGCAATCAGCCCCAGCATTTT

j_call: TRBJ1-3
clone_size: .
d_call: TRBD1
v_call: TRBV5-1
cdr3_aa: CASGTDRGANTIYF
cdr3_nt: TGCGCCAGCGGGACGGACAGGGGGGCCAACACCATATATTTT

j_call: TRBJ1-1
clone_size: once
d_call: .
v_call: TRBV11-2
cdr3_aa: CASSPNTEAFF
cdr3_nt: TGTGCCAGCAGCCCGAACACTGAAGCTTTCTTT

j_call: TRBJ1-1
clone_size: few
d_call: .
v_call: TRBV6-5
cdr3_aa: CASRGGGNTEAFF
cdr3_nt: TGTGCCAGCAGGGGCGGGGGAAACACTGAAGCTTTCTTT

j_call: TRBJ1-1
clone_size: .
d_call: TRBD1
v_call: TRBV5-1
cdr3_aa: CASSLTPGQGRYTEAFF
cdr3_nt: TGCGCCAGCAGCTTAACACCGGGACAGGGGCGGTACACTGAAGCTTTCTTT

j_call: TRBJ1-5
clone_size: .
d_call: .
v_call: TRBV5-4
cdr3_aa: CASSFGGGHQPQHF
cdr3_nt: TGTGCCAGCAGCTTCGGCGGGGGCCATCAGCCCCAGCATTTT

j_call: TRBJ2-1
clone_size: once
d_call: .
v_call: TRBV29-1
cdr3_aa: CSVGRGGEQFF
cdr3_nt: TGCAGCGTTGGGAGGGGGGGTGAGCAGTTCTTC

j_call: TRBJ2-3
clone_size: .
d_call: TRBD2
v_call: TRBV7-9
cdr3_aa: CASSRTSGNLGDTQYF
cdr3_nt: TGTGCCAGCAGCCGGACTAGCGGCAACCTCGGAGATACGCAGTATTTT

j_call: TRBJ2-7
clone_size: .
d_call: .
v_call: TRBV10-3
cdr3_aa: CAISAPPREQYF
cdr3_nt: TGTGCCATCAGTGCCCCTCCGCGGGAGCAGTACTTC

j_call: TRBJ1-5
clone_size: few
d_call: .
v_call: TRBV9
cdr3_aa: CASRAEGIGEPQHF
cdr3_nt: TGTGCCAGCAGGGCGGAGGGGATTGGGGAGCCCCAGCATTTT

j_call: TRBJ1-4
clone_size: few
d_call: TRBD1
v_call: TRBV9
cdr3_aa: CASSGGQETNEKLFF
cdr3_nt: TGTGCCAGCAGCGGAGGACAGGAAACTAATGAAAAACTGTTTTTT

j_call: TRBJ2-1
clone_size: .
d_call: .
v_call: TRBV6-6
cdr3_aa: CASSTDPSDEQFF
cdr3_nt: TGTGCCAGCAGTACTGACCCCTCCGATGAGCAGTTCTTC

j_call: TRBJ2-5
clone_size: .
d_call: TRBD1
v_call: TRBV18
cdr3_aa: CASSLSTGGQETQYF
cdr3_nt: TGTGCCAGCTCACTTTCGACAGGGGGTCAGGAGACCCAGTACTTC

j_call: TRBJ2-6
clone_size: .
d_call: .
v_call: TRBV5-1
cdr3_aa: CASENGGTGANVLTF
cdr3_nt: TGCGCCTCAGAAAATGGGGGGACTGGGGCCAACGTCCTGACTTTC

j_call: TRBJ1-1
clone_size: .
d_call: .
v_call: TRBV11-2
cdr3_aa: CASSLVGNMNTEAFF
cdr3_nt: TGTGCCAGCAGCTTAGTGGGGAACATGAACACTGAAGCTTTCTTT

j_call: TRBJ2-6
clone_size: .
d_call: .
v_call: TRBV5-1
cdr3_aa: CASSMNVGANVLTF
cdr3_nt: TGCGCCAGCAGCATGAACGTTGGGGCCAACGTCCTGACTTTC

j_call: TRBJ2-7
clone_size: .
d_call: .
v_call: TRBV11-2
cdr3_aa: CASSLWGTPAYEQYF
cdr3_nt: TGTGCCAGCAGCCTCTGGGGGACACCAGCCTACGAGCAGTACTTC

j_call: TRBJ1-1
clone_size: .
d_call: .
v_call: TRBV19
cdr3_aa: CASTSGIFLNTEAFF
cdr3_nt: TGTGCCAGTACATCTGGGATCTTCTTGAACACTGAAGCTTTCTTT

j_call: TRBJ2-5
clone_size: .
d_call: TRBD1
v_call: TRBV15
cdr3_aa: CATSRDDRGGQGTQYF
cdr3_nt: TGTGCCACCAGCAGAGATGACAGGGGGGGGCAGGGGACCCAGTACTTC

j_call: TRBJ2-1
clone_size: .
d_call: TRBD1
v_call: TRBV2
cdr3_aa: CANWGTGREQFF
cdr3_nt: TGTGCCAACTGGGGGACAGGGAGGGAGCAGTTCTTC

j_call: TRBJ2-5
clone_size: .
d_call: TRBD2
v_call: TRBV29-1
cdr3_aa: CSVQFGLAVGETQYF
cdr3_nt: TGCAGCGTGCAGTTCGGACTAGCGGTGGGGGAGACCCAGTACTTC

j_call: TRBJ2-3
clone_size: .
d_call: TRBD1
v_call: TRBV5-1
cdr3_aa: CASSLRGTGSTDTQYF
cdr3_nt: TGCGCCAGCAGCTTACGGGGGACAGGGAGCACAGATACGCAGTATTTT

j_call: TRBJ1-1
clone_size: .
d_call: .
v_call: TRBV7-9
cdr3_aa: CASSEAGNTEAFF
cdr3_nt: TGTGCCAGCAGCGAAGCAGGGAACACTGAAGCTTTCTTT

j_call: TRBJ2-2
clone_size: once
d_call: TRBD2
v_call: TRBV7-9
cdr3_aa: CANSSGGGIVRGTGELFF
cdr3_nt: TGTGCCAACAGCTCGGGGGGAGGTATTGTCCGAGGCACCGGGGAGCTGTTTTTT

j_call: TRBJ1-6
clone_size: .
d_call: .
v_call: TRBV5-4
cdr3_aa: CASSPHQVKRRYNSPLHF
cdr3_nt: TGTGCCAGCAGCCCCCACCAAGTCAAGAGGAGGTATAATTCACCCCTCCACTTT

j_call: TRBJ1-1
clone_size: .
d_call: TRBD1
v_call: TRBV29-1
cdr3_aa: CSVGQGGDHTEAFF
cdr3_nt: TGCAGCGTGGGACAGGGAGGAGACCACACTGAAGCTTTCTTT

j_call: TRBJ2-5
clone_size: once
d_call: .
v_call: TRBV18
cdr3_aa: CASSPLNRRPFQETQYF
cdr3_nt: TGTGCCAGCTCACCTCTGAACAGGAGACCCTTTCAAGAGACCCAGTACTTC

j_call: TRBJ1-6
clone_size: few
d_call: .
v_call: TRBV30
cdr3_aa: CAWSRTQSPLHF
cdr3_nt: TGTGCCTGGAGTCGAACTCAATCACCCCTCCACTTT

j_call: TRBJ2-3
clone_size: .
d_call: TRBD2
v_call: TRBV5-1
cdr3_aa: CASSPGTSGISTDTQYF
cdr3_nt: TGCGCCAGCAGCCCCGGGACTAGCGGGATCAGCACAGATACGCAGTATTTT

j_call: TRBJ1-1
clone_size: few
d_call: .
v_call: TRBV27
cdr3_aa: CASRAGDNTEAFF
cdr3_nt: TGTGCCAGCAGGGCCGGGGACAACACTGAAGCTTTCTTT

j_call: TRBJ1-5
clone_size: .
d_call: TRBD1
v_call: TRBV19
cdr3_aa: CASSIRLDRGLWWGFHQARQPQHF
cdr3_nt: TGTGCCAGTAGTATCCGTCTAGACAGGGGTCTATGGTGGGGATTCCACCAGGCCAGGCAGCCCCAGCATTTT

j_call: TRBJ2-5
clone_size: .
d_call: .
v_call: TRBV5-1
cdr3_aa: CASSGPEQWETQYF
cdr3_nt: TGCGCCAGCAGCGGCCCCGAACAGTGGGAGACCCAGTACTTC

j_call: TRBJ1-4
clone_size: .
d_call: .
v_call: TRBV7-9
cdr3_aa: CASSLGRSSEKLFF
cdr3_nt: TGTGCCAGCAGCTTAGGCAGGTCCAGTGAAAAACTGTTTTTT

j_call: TRBJ1-4
clone_size: .
d_call: TRBD1
v_call: TRBV27
cdr3_aa: CASSGTGGGLFF
cdr3_nt: TGTGCCAGCAGTGGGACAGGGGGAGGACTGTTTTTT

j_call: TRBJ1-2
clone_size: .
d_call: .
v_call: TRBV5-1
cdr3_aa: CASSFGGGNYGYTF
cdr3_nt: TGCGCCAGCAGCTTTGGTGGGGGTAACTATGGCTACACCTTC

j_call: TRBJ1-6
clone_size: .
d_call: TRBD1
v_call: TRBV30
cdr3_aa: CAWTPGGRSPLHF
cdr3_nt: TGTGCCTGGACCCCAGGGGGCAGGTCACCCCTCCACTTT

j_call: TRBJ2-5
clone_size: .
d_call: .
v_call: TRBV2
cdr3_aa: CASSEGGSGETQYF
cdr3_nt: TGTGCCAGCAGTGAAGGGGGCTCAGGGGAGACCCAGTACTTC

j_call: TRBJ2-7
clone_size: .
d_call: .
v_call: TRBV9
cdr3_aa: CASSVDAGFASYEQYF
cdr3_nt: TGTGCCAGCAGCGTAGACGCCGGGTTTGCTTCTTACGAGCAGTACTTC